The sequence of this T cell receptor beta chain was determined in a study of blood T cell repertoires in COVID-19 (dated by TCRdb to between 2020 and 2021). General notes on the study: Samples from collaborators originated in the United States, Italy and Spain and spanned both the acute and convalescent phases of COVID-19. Subjects who had been exposed to COVID-19, were actively infected with it, or had recovered from it provided the deeply sampled blood TCRbeta repertoires that made up the dataset. The material from the prospective study consisted of cDNA or gDNA derived from T cells, B-cell-depleted T cells, or PBMCs. Samples were obtained from the ongoing ImmuneRACE study (first 160 participants) and from approximately 1,200 subjects provided by 6 global collaborators. Sample metadata almost always included a de-identified subject ID, COVID-19 status, age in years and sex. Where available, HLA class I and class II types were taken from metadata supplied by the sample provider and were not determined by assay-based typing. A freely available public database, intended as a resource for researchers studying the immune response to SARS-CoV-2, is where the repertoires were released.

The immunoSEQ Assay, a bias-controlled multiplex PCR, was used to amplify TCRbeta CDR3 regions from genomic DNA. As for the original processing: The number of nucleated cells in each sample was estimated by amplification of reference gene primers within the assay. Sequence reads were collapsed and filtered to measure the absolute abundance of every unique TCRbeta CDR3 rearrangement. For each sample, productive Simpson clonality was calculated as the square root of Simpson's diversity index over productive rearrangements. TCRdb obtained this table from immuneACCESS and retained in-frame rearrangements with V and J assigned. These tables miss some clones; where compared with another copy, unresolved V genes account for less than half of the shortfall, and the remainder is unexplained. V and J calls and clone size are those listed in that table; D and trimming were worked out from the DNA. The sample table records 90,000 to 110,000 clones; 90% of these occur just once. Around 1.1% of the sample lies in the top ten.

As for this clone: Its specific antigen is unknown. Base qualities are not recorded, but no much larger clone differs from it by a single base.

From the cysteine up to the phenylalanine, the CDR3 has a length of 14 residues. This entry keeps only the CDR3 DNA: 42 bases, framed from base 1. Reading the germline V gene gives CDR1 MNHEY and CDR2 SVGAGI. V is trimmed back by 6 bases and J by 2 bases, and the junction contains 3 bases that no gene match accounts for. Results the study describes overall, beyond this receptor: How much clinical and demographic metadata was included differed by source and by participant, and the metadata was provided uncurated.

The collaborating institutions used their own protocols to collect whole blood in K2EDTA tubes. Collaborator samples were shipped for TCRbeta analysis as frozen whole blood, isolated PBMCs, or DNA extracted from either sample type. The source material was peripheral blood. Rearrangement joined TRBV6-5 to TRBJ1-5, with 8 middle bases fitting TRBD1. This clonotype was sampled from a human donor in a cohort sampled during active COVID-19. CDR3 loop: CASSPDRGNQPQHF. The DNA reads as follows: TGTGCCAGCAGCCCGGACAGGGGCAATCAGCCCCAGCATTTT.